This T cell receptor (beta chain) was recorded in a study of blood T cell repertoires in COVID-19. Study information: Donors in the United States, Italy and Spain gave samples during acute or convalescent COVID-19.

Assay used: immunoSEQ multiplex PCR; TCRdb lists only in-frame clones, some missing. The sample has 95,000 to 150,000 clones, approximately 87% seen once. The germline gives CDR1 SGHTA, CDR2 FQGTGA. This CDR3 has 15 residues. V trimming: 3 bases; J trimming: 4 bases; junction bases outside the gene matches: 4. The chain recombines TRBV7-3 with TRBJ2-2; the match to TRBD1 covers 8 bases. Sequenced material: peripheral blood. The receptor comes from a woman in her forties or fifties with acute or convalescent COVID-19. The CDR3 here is CASSLVQGGTGELFF. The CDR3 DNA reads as TGTGCCAGCAGCTTGGTACAGGGGGGCACCGGGGAGCTGTTTTTT.